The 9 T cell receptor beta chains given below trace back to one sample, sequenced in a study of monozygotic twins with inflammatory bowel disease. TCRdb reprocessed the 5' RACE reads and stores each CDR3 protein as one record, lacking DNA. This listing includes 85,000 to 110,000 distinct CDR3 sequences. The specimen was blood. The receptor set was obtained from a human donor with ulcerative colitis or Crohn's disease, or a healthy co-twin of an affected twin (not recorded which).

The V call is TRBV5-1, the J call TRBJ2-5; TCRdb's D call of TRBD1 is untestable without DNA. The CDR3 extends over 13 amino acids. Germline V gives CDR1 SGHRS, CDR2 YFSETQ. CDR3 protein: CASAPGVVETQYF.

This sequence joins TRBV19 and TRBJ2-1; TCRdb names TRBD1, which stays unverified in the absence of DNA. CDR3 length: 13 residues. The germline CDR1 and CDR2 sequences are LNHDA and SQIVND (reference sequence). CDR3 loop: CASSVGQSTEQFF.

Here the CDR3 reads CATSDLGLAGGHTDTQYF. The chain couples TRBV24-1 to TRBJ2-3; the TRBD2 assignment by TCRdb is unverifiable without DNA. The CDR3 sequence is 18 residues long. Looked up from germline, CDR1 is KGHDR and CDR2 is SFDVKD.

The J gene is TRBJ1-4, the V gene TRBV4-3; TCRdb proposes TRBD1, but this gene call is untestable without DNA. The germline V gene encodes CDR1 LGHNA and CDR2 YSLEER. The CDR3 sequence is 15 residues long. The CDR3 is CASSQEGQGNEKLFF.

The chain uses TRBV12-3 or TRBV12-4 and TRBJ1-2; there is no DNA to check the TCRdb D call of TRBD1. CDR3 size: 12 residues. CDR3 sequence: CASSPGQSGYTF.

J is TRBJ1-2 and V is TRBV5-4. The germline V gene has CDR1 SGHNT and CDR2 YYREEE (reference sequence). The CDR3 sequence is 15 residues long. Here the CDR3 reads CASSLARADNYGYTF.

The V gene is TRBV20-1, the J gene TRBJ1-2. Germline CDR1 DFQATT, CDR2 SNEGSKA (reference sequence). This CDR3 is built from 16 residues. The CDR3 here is CSARDRRRGRRYGYTF.

This chain's CDR3 is CSADKSPGEGEQYF. The gene calls are TRBV20-1 and TRBJ2-7; TCRdb returns TRBD2, unconfirmable since there is no DNA. Germline V CDR1 and CDR2: DFQATT, SNEGSKA (reference sequence). CDR3 length: 14 amino acids.

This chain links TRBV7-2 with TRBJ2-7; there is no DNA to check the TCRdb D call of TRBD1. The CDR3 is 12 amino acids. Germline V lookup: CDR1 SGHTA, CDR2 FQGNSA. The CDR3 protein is CASSWFRDEQYF.